Listed here are 15 T cell receptor beta chains from one sample, sequenced in a study of T cell repertoires in cytomegalovirus infection. TCRdb analysed the reads with MiXCR anew, one entry per CDR3 protein. Found here are 250,000 to 300,000 distinct CDR3 sequences, roughly a fifth of them singletons; the top ten hold roughly a fifth. Their antigens remain unidentified. The starting material was cultured PBMCs, obtained from culture after CMV antigen stimulation. The receptors stem from a human donor in good health (CMV status not recorded). Some clones in this sample may be carry-over from other donors' samples.

In its sample, this clonotype was seen a few times. V and J are TRBV4-3 and TRBJ2-1, with D perhaps TRBD2 (6 bases). This CDR3 has 17 amino acids. Deletions cut 0 bases from V and 1 base from J, with 13 bases between. Germline values: CDR1 LGHNA, CDR2 YSLEER. CDR3 protein: CASSQEGLAPSYNEQFF. The CDR3 bases are TGCGCCAGCAGCCAAGAAGGTCTAGCGCCTTCCTACAATGAGCAGTTCTTC.

This chain uses TRBV9 with TRBJ2-3, with 8 bases identical to TRBD2. The CDR3 runs to 16 residues. The germline V gene encodes CDR1 SGDLS and CDR2 YYNGEE. V gave up 0 bases and J gave up 3 bases; unmatched junction bases: 6. The CDR3 sequence: CASSVGASGSTDTQYF. The CDR3 region has the DNA TGTGCCAGCAGCGTAGGGGCCAGCGGGAGTACAGATACGCAGTATTTT. The variable domain in full, completed from reference TRBV9 and TRBJ2-3, reads DSGVTQTPKHLITATGQRVTLRCSPRSGDLSVYWYQQSLDQGLQFLIQYYNGEERAKGNILERFSAQQFPDLHSELNLSSLELGDSALYFCASSVGASGSTDTQYFGPGTRLTVL.

This clonotype was counted only a few times. V usage is TRBV7-8 and J usage is TRBJ1-1; D ambiguous. The V and J ends lost 8 bases and 1 base respectively, with 8 bases between them. CDR3 size: 12 residues. Germline assignment: CDR1 SGHVS and CDR2 FQNEAQ. The DNA for the CDR3 is TGTGCCAGCGGTCGGGCGAACACTGAAGCTTTCTTT. Encoded protein: CASGRANTEAFF. The variable domain in full, completed from reference TRBV7-8 and TRBJ1-1, reads GAGVSQSPRYKVAKRGQDVALRCDPISGHVSLFWYQQALGQGPEFLTYFQNEAQLDKSGLPSDRFFAERPEGSVSTLKIQRTQQEDSAVYLCASGRANTEAFFGQGTRLTVV.

This chain uses TRBV6-2 or TRBV6-3 with TRBJ2-1; 12 bases map to TRBD2. CDR3 length: 17 residues. The V gene end was trimmed by 4 bases and the J gene end by 0 bases; junction bases not matched to a gene: 4. Germline CDR1 reads MNHEY; CDR2 reads SVGEGT. Here the CDR3 reads CASSSRTSGTSYNEQFF. The CDR3 DNA sequence: TGTGCCAGCAGTTCCCGGACTAGCGGGACCTCCTACAATGAGCAGTTCTTC.

The chain recombines TRBV20-1 with TRBJ1-1; D remains ambiguous. The CDR3 loop spans 13 amino acids. V lost 8 bases and J 1 base, leaving 14 bases between the germline ends. Germline CDR1 reads DFQATT; CDR2 reads SNEGSKA (reference sequence). The CDR3 here is CSPEKPANTEAFF. The CDR3 bases are TGCAGTCCAGAGAAGCCGGCGAACACTGAAGCTTTCTTT.

This clonotype was recorded at least ten times. The CDR3 spells CASSGTGGFPFF. CDR3 nucleotides: TGTGCCAGCAGCGGAACAGGGGGCTTTCCGTTCTTC. The chain combines TRBV7-2 with TRBJ2-1, with TRBD1 matching over 9 bases. Germline V lookup: CDR1 SGHTA, CDR2 FQGNSA. The CDR3 contains 12 residues. J was trimmed by 15 bases and V by 5 bases; bases with no gene match: 8.

This clonotype was detected a few times. The chain carries TRBV10-3 and TRBJ2-1; D unclear. Deletions cut 3 bases from V and 0 bases from J, with 21 bases between. In germline, CDR1 is ENHRY, CDR2 SYGVKD. The CDR3 totals 19 residues. The CDR3 DNA is TGTGCCATCAGTGACCTACTCCGGAAGGCGGAGAGCTCCTACAATGAGCAGTTCTTC. The encoded protein is CAISDLLRKAESSYNEQFF.

The rearrangement joins TRBV10-3 to TRBJ2-1, with TRBD2 as a possible D gene (6 bases). This CDR3 comprises 13 residues. Germline values: CDR1 ENHRY, CDR2 SYGVKD. The V and J ends lost 10 bases and 9 bases respectively, with 19 bases between them. In DNA, the CDR3 is TGTGCCACCCTATTGCAGGAGGGAGGTGAGCAGTTCTTC. Amino acid sequence: CATLLQEGGEQFF.

This clonotype was counted once. The chain joins TRBV4-3 to TRBJ2-1, with 10 positions matching TRBD2. This CDR3 comprises 17 residues. Germline CDR1 is LGHNA and CDR2 is YSLEER. After removal of 0 bases from V and 7 bases from J, the junction contained 9 bases not matched to a gene. The CDR3, as DNA: TGCGCCAGCAGCCAAGATCGGAGACTAGCGGGCGGGAATGAGCAGTTCTTC. This codes for CASSQDRRLAGGNEQFF.

This clonotype was seen once. The chain joins TRBV4-1 to TRBJ2-1; the match to TRBD2 covers 8 bases. This CDR3 comprises 18 residues. Trimming at V came to 0 bases and at J to 5 bases, leaving 12 bases not matched to a gene. CDR1 MGHRA and CDR2 YSYEKL come from the germline V gene. This CDR3 is CASSQEVWGTRKNNEQFF. Here the CDR3 DNA reads TGCGCCAGCAGCCAAGAGGTTTGGGGGACTAGGAAGAACAATGAGCAGTTCTTC.

This clonotype has only a few counts. The V call is TRBV29-1, the J call TRBJ2-5, with D possibly TRBD1 on 6 matching bases. The CDR3 runs to 15 residues. CDR1 and CDR2 (germline): SQVTM, ANQGSEA. V lost 0 bases, J lost 7 bases, and 18 bases lay in between. This CDR3 reads CSVEDLSGGGGTQYF. DNA of the CDR3: TGCAGCGTTGAAGATCTTTCTGGGGGCGGAGGGACCCAGTACTTC.

This CDR3 is CASSLSGGSEKLFF. For the CDR3, the DNA is TGTGCCAGCAGTTTGAGCGGGGGGAGTGAAAAACTGTTTTTT. The gene calls are TRBV28 and TRBJ1-4; the D gene is possibly TRBD1 (5 bases). Trimming shortened V by 3 bases and J by 7 bases, and 12 bases separated the two germline ends. The CDR3 consists of 14 residues. Germline V gene sequence: CDR1 MDHEN, CDR2 SYDVKM.

This chain links TRBV29-1 with TRBJ1-1; D is ambiguous. The V gene lost 4 bases and the J gene lost 4 bases, with 19 bases spanning the gap. Germline V gene lookup returns CDR1 SQVTM and CDR2 ANQGSEA. This CDR3 region has 15 residues. The CDR3: CSVARQASLGTEAFF. The CDR3 DNA reads TGCAGCGTTGCACGGCAGGCGTCCTTGGGCACTGAAGCTTTCTTT.

The sample holds a few counts of this clonotype. V usage is TRBV4-2 and J usage is TRBJ2-4; no firm D call. Trimming stripped 2 bases from V and 7 bases from J, with 15 bases between. Germline CDR1 LGHNA, CDR2 YNFKEQ. The CDR3 totals 15 residues. CDR3 DNA: TGTGCCAGCAGCCAACCCCCCCTCTCCTTGAACATTCAGTACTTC. Its protein is CASSQPPLSLNIQYF.

This clonotype was detected a few times. This chain joins TRBV7-2 and TRBJ2-5; 13 positions agree with TRBD2. The J segment lost 4 bases and the V segment lost 4 bases, leaving 9 bases of the junction unmatched. This CDR3 is built from 17 residues. Germline V CDR1 and CDR2: SGHTA, FQGNSA. CDR3 DNA: TGTGCCAGCAGCTCCGGGAGGACTAGCGGGAGTGGAGAGACCCAGTACTTC. It yields the protein CASSSGRTSGSGETQYF.